The T cell receptor beta chain described here comes from a study of blood T cell repertoires in COVID-19. Study as a whole: Italy, Spain and the United States were the sources of the convalescent and acute COVID-19 samples. The analysed material was cDNA or gDNA that came from T cells, B-cell-depleted T cells, or PBMCs.

Original analysis: Amplifying reference gene primers gave estimates of nucleated cell counts. Repertoires were generated with immunoSEQ multiplex PCR, while TCRdb's copy carries only in-frame clones and drops some. V and J calls and clone size are given by that table; D and trimming were obtained from the DNA. The sample gives about 100,000 clones, roughly 80% of which show up once; 3.3% is in the top ten. This clone was seen a few times. Trimming took off 3 bases at V and 1 base at J, with 9 bases between the two ends. This CDR3 comprises 13 residues. The germline gives CDR1 GTSNPN, CDR2 SVGIG (reference sequence).

This clonotype was obtained from a woman of 80 years or more with active or convalescent COVID-19. This chain connects TRBV30 to TRBJ1-1, with D possibly being TRBD1 (6 bases). The specimen was peripheral blood. The CDR3 spells CAWSNRENTEAFF. Written as DNA, the CDR3 is TGTGCCTGGAGCAACAGGGAGAACACTGAAGCTTTCTTT.